Described below is a single T cell receptor (beta chain) sequence and its context. This clonotype was detected only a few times. Its target antigen remains unknown. Base qualities are missing; no much larger clone stands one base away. These data belong to a study of CD8 T cells in ankylosing spondylitis (dated by TCRdb to 2017 to 2019). Notes on the research overall: The study set out to find disease-linked TCR variants by profiling T cell receptor beta repertoires in ankylosing spondylitis patients and healthy donors. The full study cohort comprised 25 or so ankylosing spondylitis patients and approximately 100 healthy donors. Peripheral blood was sampled, and synovial fluid was additionally collected from ankylosing spondylitis patients. Findings and caveats that apply to the study as a whole: Some of the motif variants had been reported before in the synovial fluid and blood of reactive arthritis patients, a finding that suggests common disease-initiation mechanisms. The disease-linked clones had a CD8+ phenotype and were found at relatively low frequencies in peripheral blood. A TCR beta motif of 7 or 8 highly homologous amino acid variants appeared characteristic of blood from ankylosing spondylitis patients. According to the report, matched synovial fluid samples from ankylosing spondylitis patients were significantly enriched for the disease-linked clones.

Instrument on record: Illumina HiSeq 2500. TCR beta libraries were prepared by quantitative 5'-RACE with molecular barcodes. Regarding the original processing steps: Disease-linked TCR variants were identified with a new computational method built on a probabilistic model of VDJ rearrangement. Starting from the raw public reads, TCRdb applied fastp trimming at Q25, assembled clones with MiXCR and retained in-frame beta chains. Each entry is one CDR3 protein sequence, shown with its most common DNA and genes. These V and J calls are TCRdb output, not the study's own analysis. In this sample the table shows roughly 300,000 distinct CDR3 sequences, 6.5% to 10% of which occur a single time. More than 12% of the sample is in the top ten clones. CDR1 and CDR2 are drawn from the germline V gene: MGHRA, YSYEKL. Trimming at the junction amounts to 0 bases on V and 3 bases on J, and the germline ends lie 10 bases apart. Including the terminal cysteine and phenylalanine, the CDR3 comprises 15 residues. The only DNA kept is the CDR3, 45 bases in frame from the first base.

This TCR was recovered from a male donor with ankylosing spondylitis. The rearranged segments are TRBV4-1 and TRBJ2-3; the D gene identity is not certain. The sample consisted of blood, either unsorted or a sorted T cell fraction (not recorded which). Read as DNA, the sequence is TGCGCCAGCAGCCAAGATGGGGTGAGGACAGATACGCAGTATTTT. Translated, it reads CASSQDGVRTDTQYF.